The 10 T cell receptor beta chains below were found in one sample sequenced in a study of T cell responses to AZD1222 COVID-19 vaccine (TCRdb year 2021). Libraries were prepared through the immunoSEQ multiplex PCR assay. TCRdb provides this immuneACCESS table in a form limited to in-frame rearrangements. Some clones are lacking; in checked studies, under half of them reflect an unresolved V gene, and why the rest are absent is not known. The sample contains approximately 170,000 clones, approximately 90% of them found a single time. Around 4% of the sample rests with the top ten. The time point label on this specimen signifies: baseline before first vaccination. The sequences come from peripheral blood, collected on day 0 of AZD1222 vaccination. These receptors all come from an adult in good health.

The chain joins TRBV7-9 to TRBJ1-3; D is undetermined. The CDR3 sequence is 12 residues long. Germline assignment: CDR1 SEHNR and CDR2 FQNEAQ (reference sequence). CDR3 nucleotides: TGTGTCGATGTACACTCTGGAAACACCATATATTTT. It is translated as CVDVHSGNTIYF. Supplemented by reference TRBV7-9 and TRBJ1-3, the full variable domain reads DTGVSQNPRHKITKRGQNVTFRCDPISEHNRLYWYRQTLGQGPEFLTYFQNEAQLEKSRLLSDRFSAERPKGSFSTLEIQRTEQGDSAMYLCVDVHSGNTIYFGEGSWLTVV.

In its sample, this clone was seen once. The chain is built from TRBV10-3 and TRBJ2-7; D remains ambiguous. The CDR3 length is 14 residues. Germline lookup yields CDR1 ENHRY and CDR2 SYGVKD. The V end lost 0 bases, the J end lost 3 bases, and 9 bases lay between the germline ends. CDR3 in amino acids: CAISESDGRYEQYF. The CDR3 bases are TGTGCCATCAGTGAGTCTGACGGCCGCTACGAGCAGTACTTC.

This chain joins TRBV7-3 and TRBJ1-1; perhaps TRBD1 as D (5 bases). The germline gives CDR1 SGHTA, CDR2 FQGTGA. The germline V and J ends were trimmed by 10 bases and 2 bases, with 14 bases remaining between them. The CDR3 totals 13 residues. The CDR3 DNA follows: TGTGCCACAAGGGGACGGACTAACACTGAAGCTTTCTTT. Encoded protein: CATRGRTNTEAFF.

The V and J genes are TRBV10-2 and TRBJ1-5; tentatively, D is TRBD1 (6 bases). V was cut by 5 bases and J by 7 bases, with 15 bases left in between. Germline CDR1 is WSHSY and CDR2 is SAAADI. This CDR3 has 14 amino acids. The CDR3 sequence: CASSQQGTGQPQHF. As DNA, the CDR3 is TGCGCCAGCAGTCAACAGGGAACCGGACAGCCCCAGCATTTT.

The genes are TRBV24-1 and TRBJ2-3; 10 nucleotides line up with TRBD2. This CDR3 is 14 amino acids long. The J segment lost 4 bases and the V segment lost 9 bases, leaving 6 bases of the junction unmatched. The V gene's germline CDR1 is KGHDR and CDR2 SFDVKD. The CDR3 bases are TGTGCCACCCGGAGCGGGAGGGCCGCAGATACGCAGTATTTT. Encoded protein: CATRSGRAADTQYF.

This chain connects TRBV6-1 to TRBJ2-1; perhaps D is TRBD1 or TRBD2 (5 bases each). This CDR3 is built from 12 residues. Germline V gene data show CDR1 as MNHNS and CDR2 as SASEGT. V lost 8 bases and J lost 7, with 12 bases in between. DNA for the CDR3: TGTGCCAGCGCCGGGTGGGGGAATGAGCAGTTCTTC. As protein: CASAGWGNEQFF.

The chain is built from TRBV5-8 and TRBJ1-2; perhaps TRBD1 as D (5 bases). In germline, CDR1 is SGHTS, CDR2 YDEGEE. The CDR3 loop spans 15 amino acids. The V end lost 4 bases, the J end lost 4 bases, and 17 bases lay between the germline ends. CDR3 region: CASSHATGYGYGYTF. The CDR3 DNA sequence: TGTGCCAGCAGCCACGCCACAGGTTACGGCTATGGCTACACCTTC.

This chain connects TRBV5-6 to TRBJ2-3; TRBD2 is a possible D gene (5 bases). V lost 1 base and J lost 6, with 15 bases in between. Germline-derived CDR1 and CDR2 are SGHDT and YYEEEE. This CDR3 is 15 amino acids long. CDR3 region: CASSLSSRRADTQYF. As DNA, the CDR3 is TGTGCCAGCAGCTTGTCTAGCCGGAGAGCGGATACGCAGTATTTT.

The chain links TRBV24-1 to TRBJ2-5, with a possible D match to TRBD1 (6 bases). Germline lookup yields CDR1 KGHDR and CDR2 SFDVKD. Trimming removed 3 bases from V and 1 base from J, with 11 bases in between. The CDR3 runs to 15 residues. DNA of the CDR3: TGTGCCACCAGTGATCCGCAGGGGTTCCAAGAGACCCAGTACTTC. Encoded protein: CATSDPQGFQETQYF.

This chain joins TRBV12-3 or TRBV12-4 and TRBJ2-4; D is unclear. The CDR3 runs to 11 residues. V lost 3 bases and J 6 bases, leaving 3 bases between the germline ends. The CDR3 sequence: CASSFINIQYF. DNA of the CDR3: TGTGCCAGCAGTTTTATAAACATTCAGTACTTC.